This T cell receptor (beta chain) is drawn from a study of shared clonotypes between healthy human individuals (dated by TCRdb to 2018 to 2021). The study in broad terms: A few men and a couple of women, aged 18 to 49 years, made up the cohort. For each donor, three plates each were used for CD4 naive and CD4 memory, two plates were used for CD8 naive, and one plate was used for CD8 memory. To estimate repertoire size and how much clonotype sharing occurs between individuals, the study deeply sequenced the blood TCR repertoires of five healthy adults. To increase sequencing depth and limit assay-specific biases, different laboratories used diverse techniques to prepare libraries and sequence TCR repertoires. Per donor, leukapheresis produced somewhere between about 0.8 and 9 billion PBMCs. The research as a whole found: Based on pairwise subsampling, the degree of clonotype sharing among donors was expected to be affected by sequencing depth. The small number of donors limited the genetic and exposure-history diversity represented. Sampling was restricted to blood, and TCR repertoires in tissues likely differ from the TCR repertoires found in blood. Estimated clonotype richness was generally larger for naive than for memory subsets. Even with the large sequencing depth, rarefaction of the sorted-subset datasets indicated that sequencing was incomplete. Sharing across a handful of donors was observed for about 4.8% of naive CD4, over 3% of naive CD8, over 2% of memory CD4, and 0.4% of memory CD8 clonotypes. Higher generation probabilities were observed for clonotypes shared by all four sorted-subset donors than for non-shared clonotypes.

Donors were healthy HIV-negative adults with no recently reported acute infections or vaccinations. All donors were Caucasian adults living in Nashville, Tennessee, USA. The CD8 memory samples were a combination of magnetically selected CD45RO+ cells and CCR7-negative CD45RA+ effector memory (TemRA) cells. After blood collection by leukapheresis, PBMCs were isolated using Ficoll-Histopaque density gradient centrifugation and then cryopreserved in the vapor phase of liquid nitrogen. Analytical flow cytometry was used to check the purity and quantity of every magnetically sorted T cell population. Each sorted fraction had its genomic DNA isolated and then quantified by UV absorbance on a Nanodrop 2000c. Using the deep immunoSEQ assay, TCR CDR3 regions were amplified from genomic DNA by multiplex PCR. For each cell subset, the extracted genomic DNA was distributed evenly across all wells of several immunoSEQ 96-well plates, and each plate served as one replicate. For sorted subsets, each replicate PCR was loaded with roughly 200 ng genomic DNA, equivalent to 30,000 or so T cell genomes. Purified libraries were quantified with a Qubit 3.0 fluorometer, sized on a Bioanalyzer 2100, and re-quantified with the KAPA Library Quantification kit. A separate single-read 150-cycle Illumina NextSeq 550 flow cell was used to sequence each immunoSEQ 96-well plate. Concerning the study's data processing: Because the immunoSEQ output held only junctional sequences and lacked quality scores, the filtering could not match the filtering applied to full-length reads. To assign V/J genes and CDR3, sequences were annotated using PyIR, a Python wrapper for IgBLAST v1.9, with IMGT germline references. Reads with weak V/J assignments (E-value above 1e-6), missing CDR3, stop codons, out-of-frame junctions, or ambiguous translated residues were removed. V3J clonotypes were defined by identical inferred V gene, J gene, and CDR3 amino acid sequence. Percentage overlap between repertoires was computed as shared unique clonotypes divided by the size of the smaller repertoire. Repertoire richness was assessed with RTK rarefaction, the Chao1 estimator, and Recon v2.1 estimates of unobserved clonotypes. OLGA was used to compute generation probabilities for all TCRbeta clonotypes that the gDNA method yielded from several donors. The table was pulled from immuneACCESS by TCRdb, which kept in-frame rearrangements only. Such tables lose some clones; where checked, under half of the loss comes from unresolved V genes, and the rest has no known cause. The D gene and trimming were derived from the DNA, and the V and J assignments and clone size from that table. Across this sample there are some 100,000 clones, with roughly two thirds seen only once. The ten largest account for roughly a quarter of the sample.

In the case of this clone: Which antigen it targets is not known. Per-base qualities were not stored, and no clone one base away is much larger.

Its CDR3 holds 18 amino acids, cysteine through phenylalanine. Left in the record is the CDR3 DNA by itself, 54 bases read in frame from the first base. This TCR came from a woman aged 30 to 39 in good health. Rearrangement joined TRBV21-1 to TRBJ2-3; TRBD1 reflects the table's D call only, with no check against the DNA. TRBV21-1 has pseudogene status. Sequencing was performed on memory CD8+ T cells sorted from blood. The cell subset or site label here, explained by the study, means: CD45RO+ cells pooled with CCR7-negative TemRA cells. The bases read TGTGCCAGCAGCCCAAAGCCACCACTAGGACAGGGTACAGATACGCAGTATTTT. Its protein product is CASSPKPPLGQGTDTQYF.